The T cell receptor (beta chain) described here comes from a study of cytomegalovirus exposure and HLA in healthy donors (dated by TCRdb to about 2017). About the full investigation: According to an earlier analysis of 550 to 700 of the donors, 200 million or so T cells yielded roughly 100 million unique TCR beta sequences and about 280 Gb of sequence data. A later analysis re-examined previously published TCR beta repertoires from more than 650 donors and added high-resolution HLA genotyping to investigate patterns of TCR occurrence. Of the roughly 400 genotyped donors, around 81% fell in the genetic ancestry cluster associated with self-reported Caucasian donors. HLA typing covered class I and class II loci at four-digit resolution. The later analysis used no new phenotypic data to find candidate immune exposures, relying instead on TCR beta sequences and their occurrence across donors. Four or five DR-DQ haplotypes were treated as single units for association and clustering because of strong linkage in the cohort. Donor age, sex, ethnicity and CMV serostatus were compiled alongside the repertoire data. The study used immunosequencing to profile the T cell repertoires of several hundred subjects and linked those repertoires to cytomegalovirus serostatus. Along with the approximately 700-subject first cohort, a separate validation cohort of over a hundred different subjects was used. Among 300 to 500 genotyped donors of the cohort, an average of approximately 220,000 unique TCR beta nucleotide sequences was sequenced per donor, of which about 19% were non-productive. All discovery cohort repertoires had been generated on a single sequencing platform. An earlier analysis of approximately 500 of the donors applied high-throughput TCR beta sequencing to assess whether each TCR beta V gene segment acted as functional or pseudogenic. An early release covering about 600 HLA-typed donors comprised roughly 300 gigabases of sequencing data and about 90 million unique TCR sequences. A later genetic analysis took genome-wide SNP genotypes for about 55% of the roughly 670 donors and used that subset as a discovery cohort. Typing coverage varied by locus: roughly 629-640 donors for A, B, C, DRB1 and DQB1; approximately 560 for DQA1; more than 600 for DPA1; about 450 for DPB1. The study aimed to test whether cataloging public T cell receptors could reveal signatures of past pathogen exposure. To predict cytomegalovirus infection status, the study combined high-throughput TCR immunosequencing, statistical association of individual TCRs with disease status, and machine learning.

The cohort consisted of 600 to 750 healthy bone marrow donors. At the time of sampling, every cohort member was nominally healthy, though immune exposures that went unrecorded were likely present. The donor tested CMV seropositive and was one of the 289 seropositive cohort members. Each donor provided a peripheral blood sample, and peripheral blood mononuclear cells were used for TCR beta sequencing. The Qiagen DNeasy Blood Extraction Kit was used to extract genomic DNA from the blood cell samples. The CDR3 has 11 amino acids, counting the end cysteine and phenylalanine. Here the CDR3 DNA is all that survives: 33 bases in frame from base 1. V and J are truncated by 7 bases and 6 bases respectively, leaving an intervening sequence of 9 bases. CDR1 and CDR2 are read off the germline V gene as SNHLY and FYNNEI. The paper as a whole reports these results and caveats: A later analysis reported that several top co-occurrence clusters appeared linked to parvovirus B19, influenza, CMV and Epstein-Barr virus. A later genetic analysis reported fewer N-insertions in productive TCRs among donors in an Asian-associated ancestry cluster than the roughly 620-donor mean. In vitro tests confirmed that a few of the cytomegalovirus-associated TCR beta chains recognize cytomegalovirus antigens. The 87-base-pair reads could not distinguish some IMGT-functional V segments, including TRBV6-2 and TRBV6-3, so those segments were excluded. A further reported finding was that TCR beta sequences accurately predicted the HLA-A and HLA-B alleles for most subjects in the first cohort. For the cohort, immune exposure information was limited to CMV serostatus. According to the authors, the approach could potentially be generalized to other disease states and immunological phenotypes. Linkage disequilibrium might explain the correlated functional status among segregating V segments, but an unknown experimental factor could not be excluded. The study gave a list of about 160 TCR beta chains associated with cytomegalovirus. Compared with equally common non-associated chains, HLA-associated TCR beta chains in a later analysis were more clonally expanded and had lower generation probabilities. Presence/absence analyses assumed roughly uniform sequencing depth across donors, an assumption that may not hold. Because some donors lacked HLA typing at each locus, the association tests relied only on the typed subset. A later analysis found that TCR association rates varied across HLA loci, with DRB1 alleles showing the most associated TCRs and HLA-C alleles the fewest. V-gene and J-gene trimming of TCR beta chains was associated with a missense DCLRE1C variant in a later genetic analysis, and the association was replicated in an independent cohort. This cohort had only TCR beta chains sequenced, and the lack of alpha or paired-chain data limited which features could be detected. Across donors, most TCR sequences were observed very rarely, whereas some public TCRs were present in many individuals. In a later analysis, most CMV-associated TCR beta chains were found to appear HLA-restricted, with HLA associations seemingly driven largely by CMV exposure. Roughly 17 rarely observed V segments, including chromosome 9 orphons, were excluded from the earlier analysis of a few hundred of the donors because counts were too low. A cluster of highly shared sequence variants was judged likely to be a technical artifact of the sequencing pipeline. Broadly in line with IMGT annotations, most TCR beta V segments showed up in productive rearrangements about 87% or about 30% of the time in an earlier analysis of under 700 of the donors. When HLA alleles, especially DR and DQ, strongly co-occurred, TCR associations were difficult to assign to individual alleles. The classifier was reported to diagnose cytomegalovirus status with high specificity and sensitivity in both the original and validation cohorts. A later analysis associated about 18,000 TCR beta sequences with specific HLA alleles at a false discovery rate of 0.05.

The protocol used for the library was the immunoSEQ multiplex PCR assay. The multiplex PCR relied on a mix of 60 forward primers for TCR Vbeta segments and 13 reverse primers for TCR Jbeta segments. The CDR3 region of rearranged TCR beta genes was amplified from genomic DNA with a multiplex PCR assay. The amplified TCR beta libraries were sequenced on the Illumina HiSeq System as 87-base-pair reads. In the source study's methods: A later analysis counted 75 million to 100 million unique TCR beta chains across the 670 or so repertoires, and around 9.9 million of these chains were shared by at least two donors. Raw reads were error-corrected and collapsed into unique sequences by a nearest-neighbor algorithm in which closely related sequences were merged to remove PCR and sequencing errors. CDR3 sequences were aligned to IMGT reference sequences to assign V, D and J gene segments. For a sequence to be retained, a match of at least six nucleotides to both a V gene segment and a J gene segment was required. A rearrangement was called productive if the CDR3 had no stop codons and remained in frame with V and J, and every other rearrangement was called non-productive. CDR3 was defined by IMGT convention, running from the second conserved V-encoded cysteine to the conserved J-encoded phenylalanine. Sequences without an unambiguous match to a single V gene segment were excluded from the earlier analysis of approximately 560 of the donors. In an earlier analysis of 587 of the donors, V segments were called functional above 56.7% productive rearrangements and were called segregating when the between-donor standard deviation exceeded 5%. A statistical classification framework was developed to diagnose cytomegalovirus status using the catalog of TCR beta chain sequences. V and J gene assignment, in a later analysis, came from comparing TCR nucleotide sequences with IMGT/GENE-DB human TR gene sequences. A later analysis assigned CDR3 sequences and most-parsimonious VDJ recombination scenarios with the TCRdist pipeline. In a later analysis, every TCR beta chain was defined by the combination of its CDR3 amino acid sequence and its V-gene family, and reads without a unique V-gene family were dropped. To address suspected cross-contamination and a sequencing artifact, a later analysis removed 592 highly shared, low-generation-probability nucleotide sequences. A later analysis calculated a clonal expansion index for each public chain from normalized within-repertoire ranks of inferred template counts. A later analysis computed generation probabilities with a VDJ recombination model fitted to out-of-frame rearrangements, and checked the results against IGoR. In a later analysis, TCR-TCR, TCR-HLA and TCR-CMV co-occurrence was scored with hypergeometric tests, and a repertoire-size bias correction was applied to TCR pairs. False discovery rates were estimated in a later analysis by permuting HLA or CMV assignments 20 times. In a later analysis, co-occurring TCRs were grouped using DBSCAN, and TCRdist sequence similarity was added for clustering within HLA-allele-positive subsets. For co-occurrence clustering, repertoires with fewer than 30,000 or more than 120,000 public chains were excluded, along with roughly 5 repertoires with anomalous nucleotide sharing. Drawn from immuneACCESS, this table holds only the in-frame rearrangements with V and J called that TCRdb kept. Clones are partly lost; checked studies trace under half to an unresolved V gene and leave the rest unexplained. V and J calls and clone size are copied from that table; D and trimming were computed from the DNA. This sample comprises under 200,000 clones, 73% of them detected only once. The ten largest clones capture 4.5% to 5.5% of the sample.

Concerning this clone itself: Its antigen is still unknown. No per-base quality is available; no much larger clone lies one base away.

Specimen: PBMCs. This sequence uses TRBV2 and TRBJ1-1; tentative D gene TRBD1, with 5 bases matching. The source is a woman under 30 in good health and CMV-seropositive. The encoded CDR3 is CASNGGAEAFF. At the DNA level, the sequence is TGTGCCAGCAACGGGGGTGCTGAAGCTTTCTTT.